Listed here are 2 T cell receptor beta chains from one sample, sequenced in a study of T cell changes during pregnancy in multiple sclerosis. Profiling relied on immunoSEQ multiplex PCR, and the TCRdb table lists in-frame clones only, not all of them. In the table there are some 39,000 clones, roughly 89% of which are singletons. Sequences were derived from CD4+ T cells from peripheral blood mononuclear cells, sampled in the second trimester of pregnancy. These receptors all stem from a female donor in good health, enrolled as a control in a pregnancy study.

The chain employs TRBV10-3 and TRBJ2-3; D is perhaps TRBD2 (7 bases). The germline V and J ends were trimmed by 3 bases and 4 bases, with 14 bases remaining between them. Germline assignment: CDR1 ENHRY and CDR2 SYGVKD. CDR3 size: 15 residues. The CDR3 spells CAISEGSGGPDTQYF. The CDR3, as DNA: TGTGCCATCAGTGAAGGGTCCGGGGGGCCAGATACGCAGTATTTT.

The chain has TRBV6-6 and TRBJ1-5; 8 positions match TRBD1. CDR1 is MNHNY and CDR2 is SVGAGI in the germline V gene (reference sequence). Losses at the gene ends were 10 bases for V and 4 bases for J; bases not matched to a gene: 3. This CDR3 is built from 12 residues. CDR3 DNA sequence: TGTGCCACACAGGGGGTTAATCAGCCCCAGCATTTT. Translation gives CATQGVNQPQHF.